This T cell receptor (beta chain) was sequenced during a study of blood T cell repertoires in COVID-19. Study at large: Donors in the United States, Italy and Spain gave samples during acute or convalescent COVID-19.

Measured with immunoSEQ multiplex PCR; TCRdb has only the in-frame clones, and not every one. In the table there are tens of thousands of clones, roughly 86% of which are singletons. This receptor was identified in a human donor with acute or convalescent COVID-19. The donor label of this sample is uncertain. The sample comprised peripheral blood.

The DNA for the CDR3 is TGTGCCATCAGGGATCGACAGGGGTCTTCCTACGAGCAGTACTTC. It is translated as CAIRDRQGSSYEQYF. The J gene is TRBJ2-7, the V gene TRBV10-3; 8 bases agree with TRBD1. Germline values: CDR1 ENHRY, CDR2 SYGVKD. After removal of 6 bases from V and 1 base from J, the junction contained 8 bases not matched to a gene. The CDR3 has 15 residues.